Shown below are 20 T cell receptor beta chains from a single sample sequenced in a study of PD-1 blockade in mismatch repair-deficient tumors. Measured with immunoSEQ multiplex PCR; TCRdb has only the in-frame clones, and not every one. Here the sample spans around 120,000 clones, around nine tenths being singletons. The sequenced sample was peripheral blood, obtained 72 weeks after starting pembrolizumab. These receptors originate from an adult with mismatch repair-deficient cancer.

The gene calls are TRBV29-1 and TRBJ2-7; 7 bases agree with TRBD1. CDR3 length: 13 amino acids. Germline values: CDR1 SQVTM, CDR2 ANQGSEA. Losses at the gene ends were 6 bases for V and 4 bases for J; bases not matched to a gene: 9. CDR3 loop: CSVPGTENYEQYF. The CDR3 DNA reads TGCAGCGTCCCCGGGACAGAGAATTACGAGCAGTACTTC.

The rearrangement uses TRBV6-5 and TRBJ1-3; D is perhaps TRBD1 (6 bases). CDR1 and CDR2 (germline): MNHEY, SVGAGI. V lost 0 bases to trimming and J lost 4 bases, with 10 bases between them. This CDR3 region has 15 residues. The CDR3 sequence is CASSYSLDSGNTIYF. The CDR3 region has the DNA TGTGCCAGCAGTTACTCGTTGGACAGCGGAAACACCATATATTTT.

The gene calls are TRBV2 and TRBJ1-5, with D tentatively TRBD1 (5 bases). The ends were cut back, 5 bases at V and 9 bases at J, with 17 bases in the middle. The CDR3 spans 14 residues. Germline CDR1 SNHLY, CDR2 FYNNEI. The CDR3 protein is CASSSRIGGSPQHF. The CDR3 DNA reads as TGTGCCAGCAGTAGCCGAATTGGGGGTTCGCCCCAGCATTTT.

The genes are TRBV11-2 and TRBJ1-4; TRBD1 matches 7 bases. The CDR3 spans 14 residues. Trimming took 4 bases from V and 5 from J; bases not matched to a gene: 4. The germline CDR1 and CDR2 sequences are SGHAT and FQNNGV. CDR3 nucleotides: TGTGCCAGCAGCTCGCAGGGGGGGAATGAAAAACTGTTTTTT. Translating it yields CASSSQGGNEKLFF.

The CDR3 loop reads CASSPLTSPRETQYF. The CDR3 DNA follows: TGTGCCAGCAGCCCCCTCACTAGCCCTCGAGAGACCCAGTACTTC. The J gene is TRBJ2-5, the V gene TRBV11-3; tentative D call: TRBD2 (6 bases). The CDR3 runs to 15 residues. The ends were cut back, 5 bases at V and 4 bases at J, with 17 bases in the middle. Germline assignment: CDR1 SGHNT and CDR2 YENEEA.

The CDR3 region is CASSARTGVDTEAFF. The CDR3 coding sequence is TGTGCCAGTAGTGCCAGAACAGGGGTAGACACTGAAGCTTTCTTT. The chain has TRBV19 and TRBJ1-1; 7 bases map to TRBD1. The CDR3 length is 15 residues. J lost 3 bases, V lost 5 bases, and 9 bases had no gene match. The V gene's germline CDR1 is LNHDA and CDR2 SQIVND (reference sequence).

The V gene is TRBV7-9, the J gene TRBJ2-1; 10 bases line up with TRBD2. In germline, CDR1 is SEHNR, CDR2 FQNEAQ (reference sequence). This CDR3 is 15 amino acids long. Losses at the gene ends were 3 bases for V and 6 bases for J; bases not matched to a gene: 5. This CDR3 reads CASSFMGLAINEQFF. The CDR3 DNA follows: TGTGCCAGCAGCTTTATGGGACTAGCGATCAATGAGCAGTTCTTC.

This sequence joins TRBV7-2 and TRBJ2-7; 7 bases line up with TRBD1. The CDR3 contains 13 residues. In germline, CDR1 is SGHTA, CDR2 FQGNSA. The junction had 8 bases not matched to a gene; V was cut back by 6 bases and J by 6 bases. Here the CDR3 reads CASRGQVGVEQYF. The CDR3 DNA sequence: TGTGCCAGCAGAGGACAGGTTGGGGTCGAGCAGTACTTC.

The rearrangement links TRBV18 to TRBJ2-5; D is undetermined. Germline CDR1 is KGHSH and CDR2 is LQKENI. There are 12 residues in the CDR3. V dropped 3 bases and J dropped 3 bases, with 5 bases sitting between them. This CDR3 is CASSPLKETQYF. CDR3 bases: TGTGCCAGCTCACCTCTGAAAGAGACCCAGTACTTC.

For the CDR3, the DNA is TGTGCCAGCAGCTTCCAGGGGCTACCCATCTATGGCTACACCTTC. Its translation is CASSFQGLPIYGYTF. The rearrangement uses TRBV13 and TRBJ1-2; D might be TRBD1 (6 bases). Between the trimmed V and J ends, which lost 3 bases and 4 bases, there was a span of 15 bases. The CDR3 is made up of 15 amino acids. Germline CDR1 is PRHDT and CDR2 is FYEKMQ (reference sequence).

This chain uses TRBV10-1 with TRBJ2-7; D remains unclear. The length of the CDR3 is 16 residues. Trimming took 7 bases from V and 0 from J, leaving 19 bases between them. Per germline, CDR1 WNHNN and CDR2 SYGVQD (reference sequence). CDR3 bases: TGCGCCAGCAAAAGGGTTTGGGCAGGCCGCTCCTACGAGCAGTACTTC. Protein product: CASKRVWAGRSYEQYF.

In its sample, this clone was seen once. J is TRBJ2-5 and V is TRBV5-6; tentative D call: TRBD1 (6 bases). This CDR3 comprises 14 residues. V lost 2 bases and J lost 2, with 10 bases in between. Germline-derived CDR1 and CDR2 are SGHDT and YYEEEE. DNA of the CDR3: TGTGCCAGCAGCTTTGTGACAGGACAAGAGACCCAGTACTTC. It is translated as CASSFVTGQETQYF. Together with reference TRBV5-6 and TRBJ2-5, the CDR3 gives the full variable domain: DAGVTQSPTHLIKTRGQQVTLRCSPKSGHDTVSWYQQALGQGPQFIFQYYEEEERQRGNFPDRFSGHQFPNYSSELNVNALLLGDSALYLCASSFVTGQETQYFGPGTRLLVL.

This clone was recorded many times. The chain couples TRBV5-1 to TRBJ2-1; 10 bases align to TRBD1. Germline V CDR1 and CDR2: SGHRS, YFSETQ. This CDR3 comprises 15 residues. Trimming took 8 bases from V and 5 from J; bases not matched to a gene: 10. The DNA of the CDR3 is TGCGCCAGTGGGACCGGGACAGGGGTCAACAATGAGCAGTTCTTC. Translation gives CASGTGTGVNNEQFF.

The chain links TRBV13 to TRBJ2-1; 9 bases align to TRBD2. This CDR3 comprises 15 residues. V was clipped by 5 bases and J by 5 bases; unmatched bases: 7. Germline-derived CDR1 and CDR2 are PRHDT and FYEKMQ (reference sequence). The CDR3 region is CASSAASGTNNEQFF. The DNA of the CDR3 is TGTGCCAGCAGCGCAGCTAGCGGGACGAACAATGAGCAGTTCTTC.

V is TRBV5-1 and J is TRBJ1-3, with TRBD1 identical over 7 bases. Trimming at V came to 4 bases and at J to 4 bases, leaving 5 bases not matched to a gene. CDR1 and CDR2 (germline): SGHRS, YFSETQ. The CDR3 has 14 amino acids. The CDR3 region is CASSVGTEGNTIYF. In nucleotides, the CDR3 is TGCGCCAGCAGCGTCGGGACAGAAGGAAACACCATATATTTT.

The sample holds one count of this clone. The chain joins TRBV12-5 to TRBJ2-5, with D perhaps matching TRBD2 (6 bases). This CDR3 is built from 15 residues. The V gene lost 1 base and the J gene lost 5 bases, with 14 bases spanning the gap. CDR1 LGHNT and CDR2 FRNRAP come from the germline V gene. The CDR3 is CASGLGRAVGETQYF. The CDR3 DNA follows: TGTGCTAGTGGTTTGGGGAGGGCCGTGGGGGAGACCCAGTACTTC.

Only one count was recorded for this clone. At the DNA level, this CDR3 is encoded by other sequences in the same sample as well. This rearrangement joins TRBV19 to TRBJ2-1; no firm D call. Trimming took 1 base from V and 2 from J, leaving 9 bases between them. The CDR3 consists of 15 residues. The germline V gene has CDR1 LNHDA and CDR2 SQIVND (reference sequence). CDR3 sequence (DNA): TGTGCCAGTAGTATAGTGGCCACTGCCTACAATGAGCAGTTCTTC. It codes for CASSIVATAYNEQFF.

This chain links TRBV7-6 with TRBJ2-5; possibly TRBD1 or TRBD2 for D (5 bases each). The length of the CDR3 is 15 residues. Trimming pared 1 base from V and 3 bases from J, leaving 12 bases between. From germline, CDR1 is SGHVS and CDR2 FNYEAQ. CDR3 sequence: CASSLDPGTEETQYF. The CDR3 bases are TGTGCCAGCAGCTTAGATCCGGGGACGGAAGAGACCCAGTACTTC.

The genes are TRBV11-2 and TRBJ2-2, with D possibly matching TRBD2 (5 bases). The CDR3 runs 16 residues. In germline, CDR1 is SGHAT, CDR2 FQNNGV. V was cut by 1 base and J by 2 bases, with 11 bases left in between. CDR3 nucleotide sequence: TGTGCCAGCAGCTTAGTTGAGGGTTTAAACACCGGGGAGCTGTTTTTT. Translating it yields CASSLVEGLNTGELFF. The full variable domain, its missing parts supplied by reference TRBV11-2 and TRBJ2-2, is EAGVAQSPRYKIIEKRQSVAFWCNPISGHATLYWYQQILGQGPKLLIQFQNNGVVDDSQLPKDRFSAERLKGVDSTLKIQPAKLEDSAVYLCASSLVEGLNTGELFFGEGSRLTVL.

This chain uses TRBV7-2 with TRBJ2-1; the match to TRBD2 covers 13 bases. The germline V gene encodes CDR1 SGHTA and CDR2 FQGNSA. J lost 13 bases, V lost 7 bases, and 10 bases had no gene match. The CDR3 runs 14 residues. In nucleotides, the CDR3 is TGTGCCAGCACCCAGACTAGCGGGAGGTTTGAACAGTTCTTC. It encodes CASTQTSGRFEQFF. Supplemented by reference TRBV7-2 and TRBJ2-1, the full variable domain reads GAGVSQSPSNKVTEKGKDVELRCDPISGHTALYWYRQSLGQGLEFLIYFQGNSAPDKSGLPSDRFSAERTGGSVSTLTIQRTQQEDSAVYLCASTQTSGRFEQFFGPGTRLTVL.